Presented here are 18 T cell receptor beta chains from one specimen sequenced in a study of T cells expressing NK-cell markers. TCRdb re-called the 5' RACE reads; every CDR3 protein appears as one record, without DNA. The sample has 300,000 to 450,000 distinct CDR3 sequences. The sample was blood T cells: a sorted CD56 or NKG2C T cell subset, CD4+ or CD8+ T cells, or bulk PBMC T cells (not recorded which). All receptors come from a man aged 18-69 years in good health.

This sequence joins TRBV12-3 or TRBV12-4 and TRBJ2-5; the D call from TCRdb, TRBD1, cannot be confirmed without DNA. CDR3 size: 14 residues. The CDR3 is CASRTQGKQETQYF.

V usage is TRBV6-1 and J usage is TRBJ2-3. The CDR3 consists of 13 residues. Germline values: CDR1 MNHNS, CDR2 SASEGT. The CDR3 spells CATTDHLTDTQYF.

The chain uses TRBV24-1 and TRBJ2-1; with no DNA, the TCRdb D assignment of TRBD2 cannot be verified. The CDR3 sequence is 13 residues long. Germline V gives CDR1 KGHDR, CDR2 SFDVKD. The CDR3 region is CATKARDYGEQFF.

The V gene is TRBV21-1, the J gene TRBJ1-5; TCRdb's D call, TRBD1, is unchecked because there is no DNA. TRBV21-1 is listed as a pseudogene. This CDR3 comprises 16 residues. This CDR3 reads CASSKGMEGENQPQHF.

The gene calls are TRBV3-1 and TRBJ2-5. The CDR3 sequence is 13 residues long. CDR1 is LGHDT and CDR2 is YNNKEL in the germline V gene (reference sequence). Here the CDR3 reads CASSQGYQETQYF.

The chain recombines TRBV2 with TRBJ1-3. This CDR3 is built from 12 residues. Germline lookup yields CDR1 SNHLY and CDR2 FYNNEI. CDR3 sequence: CASRQNENTIYF.

The chain combines TRBV5-1 with TRBJ2-7; absent DNA, TCRdb's TRBD1 call cannot be checked. CDR1 is SGHRS and CDR2 is YFSETQ in the germline V gene. The CDR3 is 16 amino acids. The CDR3 here is CASSLGTRDREHEQYF.

This sequence joins TRBV20-1 and TRBJ2-1; TCRdb selects TRBD2, and the lack of DNA leaves this call unchecked. The CDR3 sequence is 17 residues long. Germline-derived CDR1 and CDR2 are DFQATT and SNEGSKA (reference sequence). The CDR3 is CSARVRTSGGHYNEQFF.

This chain uses TRBV2 with TRBJ2-5; without DNA, the TCRdb call of TRBD1 cannot be checked. This CDR3 comprises 15 residues. Per the germline V gene, CDR1 is SNHLY and CDR2 is FYNNEI. The CDR3 loop is CASSDSGGAGETQYF. The full variable domain, completed using reference TRBV2 and TRBJ2-5, is EPEVTQTPSHQVTQMGQEVILRCVPISNHLYFYWYRQILGQKVEFLVSFYNNEISEKSEIFDDQFSVERPDGSNFTLKIRSTKLEDSAMYFCASSDSGGAGETQYFGPGTRLLVL.

The chain employs TRBV6-5 and TRBJ2-7. Looked up from germline, CDR1 is MNHEY and CDR2 is SVGAGI. This CDR3 has 17 residues. The CDR3 reads CASSYSKRPAFSYEQYF.

The genes are TRBV7-8 and TRBJ1-2; the D gene TCRdb calls, TRBD1, cannot be checked with no DNA. Germline CDR1 is SGHVS and CDR2 is FQNEAQ. This CDR3 contains 14 residues. CDR3 in amino acids: CASSRDTNSYGYTF.

The rearrangement joins TRBV24-1 to TRBJ2-5; TCRdb's D gene call, TRBD1, goes unchecked for lack of DNA. The germline gives CDR1 KGHDR, CDR2 SFDVKD. This CDR3 spans 14 amino acids. Here the CDR3 reads CATSGPGVRGTQYF.

The chain is built from TRBV5-4 and TRBJ2-3; as DNA is missing, the TRBD1 call by TCRdb cannot be tested. Germline V CDR1 and CDR2: SGHNT, YYREEE (reference sequence). The CDR3 runs 16 residues. CDR3 loop: CASSLWGAGLTDTQYF.

The CDR3 sequence: CASSRTETPYNEQFF. The chain couples TRBV3-1 to TRBJ2-1. CDR1 and CDR2 (germline): LGHDT, YNNKEL (reference sequence). This CDR3 contains 15 residues.

This rearrangement joins TRBV20-1 to TRBJ2-7; TCRdb gives TRBD1 as the D gene, but with no DNA this cannot be confirmed. Germline CDR1 reads DFQATT; CDR2 reads SNEGSKA (reference sequence). CDR3 length: 14 residues. The CDR3 protein is CSAREPPAVYEQYF.

V gene TRBV11-2 combines with J gene TRBJ1-4. CDR1 and CDR2 (germline): SGHAT, FQNNGV. The CDR3 totals 16 residues. CDR3 protein: CASSLESVAGGEKLFF.

The CDR3 spells CASSLHRSWRGVPSSYNEQFF. The chain carries TRBV6-2 or TRBV6-3 and TRBJ2-1; TCRdb lists TRBD2, though no DNA is available to test this call. Germline values: CDR1 MNHEY, CDR2 SVGEGT. The CDR3 spans 21 residues.

This sequence joins TRBV7-9 and TRBJ2-1; TCRdb's D call, TRBD2, is unchecked because there is no DNA. The length of the CDR3 is 15 residues. Germline-derived CDR1 and CDR2 are SEHNR and FQNEAQ (reference sequence). The CDR3 here is CASSTAGALGNEQFF.